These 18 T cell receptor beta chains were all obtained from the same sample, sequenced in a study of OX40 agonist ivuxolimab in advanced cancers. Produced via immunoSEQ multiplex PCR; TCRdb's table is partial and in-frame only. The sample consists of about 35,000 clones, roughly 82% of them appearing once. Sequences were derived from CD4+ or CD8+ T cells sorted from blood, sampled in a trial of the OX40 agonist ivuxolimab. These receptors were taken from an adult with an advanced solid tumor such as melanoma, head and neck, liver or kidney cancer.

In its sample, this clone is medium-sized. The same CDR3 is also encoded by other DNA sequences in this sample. The CDR3 DNA sequence: TGCGCCAGCAGCCAGACAGGAACAAGCAATCAGCCCCAGCATTTT. Translating gives CASSQTGTSNQPQHF. The chain uses TRBV4-1 and TRBJ1-5; possible D gene TRBD1, 6 bases. V lost 3 bases and J lost 1, with 10 bases in between. The CDR3 contains 15 residues. Germline V gene lookup returns CDR1 MGHRA and CDR2 YSYEKL.

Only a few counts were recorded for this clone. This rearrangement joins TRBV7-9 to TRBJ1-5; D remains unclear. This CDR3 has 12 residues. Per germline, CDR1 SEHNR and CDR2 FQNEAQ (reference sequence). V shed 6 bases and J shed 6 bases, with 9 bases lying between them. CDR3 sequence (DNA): TGTGCCAGCAGTTTGGAGAGTCAGCCCCAGCATTTT. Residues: CASSLESQPQHF.

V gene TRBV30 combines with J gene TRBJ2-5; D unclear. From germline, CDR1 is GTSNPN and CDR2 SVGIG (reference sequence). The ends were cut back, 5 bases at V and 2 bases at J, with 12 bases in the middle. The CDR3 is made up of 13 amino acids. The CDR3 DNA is TGTGCCTGGCAGACGGTGGTACAAGAGACCCAGTACTTC. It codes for CAWQTVVQETQYF.

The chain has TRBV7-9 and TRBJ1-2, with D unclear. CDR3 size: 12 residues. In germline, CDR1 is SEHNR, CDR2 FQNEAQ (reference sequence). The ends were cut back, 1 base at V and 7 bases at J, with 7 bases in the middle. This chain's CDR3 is CASSLEAGGYTF. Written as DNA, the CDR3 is TGTGCCAGCAGCTTAGAGGCTGGTGGCTACACCTTC.

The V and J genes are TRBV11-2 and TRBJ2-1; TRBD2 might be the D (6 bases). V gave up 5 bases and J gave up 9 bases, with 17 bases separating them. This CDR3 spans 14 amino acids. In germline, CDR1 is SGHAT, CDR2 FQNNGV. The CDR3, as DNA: TGTGCCAGCAGCCCCCCCCGTGGGGGAGGTGAGCAGTTCTTC. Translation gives CASSPPRGGGEQFF.

CDR3 protein: CASSEFGTGNQPQHF. The CDR3 DNA follows: TGTGCCAGCAGTGAATTCGGGACAGGCAATCAGCCCCAGCATTTT. The chain combines TRBV6-1 with TRBJ1-5, with 7 bases fitting TRBD1. V lost 2 bases, J lost 2 bases, and 3 bases stayed unmatched. The germline gives CDR1 MNHNS, CDR2 SASEGT. This CDR3 has 15 residues.

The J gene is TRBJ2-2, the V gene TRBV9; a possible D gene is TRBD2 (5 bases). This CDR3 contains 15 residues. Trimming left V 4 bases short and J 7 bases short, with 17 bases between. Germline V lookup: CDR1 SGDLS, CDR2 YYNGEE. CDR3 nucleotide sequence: TGTGCCAGCAGCCCAGACCAGGAGGCTATCGGGGAGCTGTTTTTT. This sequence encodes CASSPDQEAIGELFF.

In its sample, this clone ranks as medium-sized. The CDR3 is CASTPGQGDTGELFF. CDR3 DNA: TGTGCCAGCACCCCGGGACAGGGAGACACCGGGGAGCTGTTTTTT. The genes are TRBV7-9 and TRBJ2-2; 9 bases fit TRBD1. V gave up 7 bases and J gave up 3 bases; unmatched junction bases: 6. The length of the CDR3 is 15 residues. The V gene's germline CDR1 is SEHNR and CDR2 FQNEAQ (reference sequence).

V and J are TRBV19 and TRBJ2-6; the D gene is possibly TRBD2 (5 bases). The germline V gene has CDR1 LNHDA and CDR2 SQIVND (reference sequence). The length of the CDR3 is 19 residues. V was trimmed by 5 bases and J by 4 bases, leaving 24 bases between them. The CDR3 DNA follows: TGTGCCAGTAGTCAATTACCGGGAAAAGGAGTGGACGGGGCCAACGTCCTGACTTTC. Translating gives CASSQLPGKGVDGANVLTF.

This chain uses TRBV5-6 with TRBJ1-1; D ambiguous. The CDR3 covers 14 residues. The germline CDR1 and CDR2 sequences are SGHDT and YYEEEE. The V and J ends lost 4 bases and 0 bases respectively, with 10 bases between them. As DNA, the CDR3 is TGTGCCAGCAGCCTGGGAACTGTGAACACTGAAGCTTTCTTT. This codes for CASSLGTVNTEAFF.

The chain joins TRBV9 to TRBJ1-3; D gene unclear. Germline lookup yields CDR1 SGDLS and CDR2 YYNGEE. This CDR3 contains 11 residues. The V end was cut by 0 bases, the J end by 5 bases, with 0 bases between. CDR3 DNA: TGTGCCAGCAGCGTAGGAAACACCATATATTTT. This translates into CASSVGNTIYF. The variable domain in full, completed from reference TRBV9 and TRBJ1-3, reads DSGVTQTPKHLITATGQRVTLRCSPRSGDLSVYWYQQSLDQGLQFLIQYYNGEERAKGNILERFSAQQFPDLHSELNLSSLELGDSALYFCASSVGNTIYFGEGSWLTVV.

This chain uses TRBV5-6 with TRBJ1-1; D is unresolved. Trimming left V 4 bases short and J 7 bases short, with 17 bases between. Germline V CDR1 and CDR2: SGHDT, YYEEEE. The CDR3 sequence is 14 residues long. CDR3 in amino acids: CASSQGSGLREAFF. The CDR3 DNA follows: TGTGCCAGCAGCCAAGGAAGCGGGTTACGTGAAGCTTTCTTT. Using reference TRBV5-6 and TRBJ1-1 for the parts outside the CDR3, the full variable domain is DAGVTQSPTHLIKTRGQQVTLRCSPKSGHDTVSWYQQALGQGPQFIFQYYEEEERQRGNFPDRFSGHQFPNYSSELNVNALLLGDSALYLCASSQGSGLREAFFGQGTRLTVV.

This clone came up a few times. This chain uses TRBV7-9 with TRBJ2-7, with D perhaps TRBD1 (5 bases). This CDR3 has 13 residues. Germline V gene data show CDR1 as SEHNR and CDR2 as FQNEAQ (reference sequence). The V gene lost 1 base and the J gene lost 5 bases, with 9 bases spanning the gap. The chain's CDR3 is CASSLGVGDEQYF. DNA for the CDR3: TGTGCCAGCAGCTTAGGGGTAGGGGACGAGCAGTACTTC.

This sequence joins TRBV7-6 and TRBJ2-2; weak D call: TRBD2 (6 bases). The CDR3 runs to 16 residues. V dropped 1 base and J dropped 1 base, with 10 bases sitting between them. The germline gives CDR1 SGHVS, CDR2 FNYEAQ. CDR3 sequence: CASSLEASENTGELFF. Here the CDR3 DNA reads TGTGCCAGCAGCTTAGAGGCTAGCGAGAACACCGGGGAGCTGTTTTTT.

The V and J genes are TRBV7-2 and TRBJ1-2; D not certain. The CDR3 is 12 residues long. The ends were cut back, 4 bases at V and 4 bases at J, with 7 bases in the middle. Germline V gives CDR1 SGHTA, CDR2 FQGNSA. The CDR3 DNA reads TGTGCCAGCAGCTCCGGGTCCTATGGCTACACCTTC. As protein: CASSSGSYGYTF.

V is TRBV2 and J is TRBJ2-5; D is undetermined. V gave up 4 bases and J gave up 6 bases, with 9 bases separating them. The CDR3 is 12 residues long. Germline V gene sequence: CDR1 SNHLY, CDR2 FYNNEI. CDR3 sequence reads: CASSVVMKTQYF. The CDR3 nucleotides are TGTGCCAGCAGTGTGGTGATGAAGACCCAGTACTTC.

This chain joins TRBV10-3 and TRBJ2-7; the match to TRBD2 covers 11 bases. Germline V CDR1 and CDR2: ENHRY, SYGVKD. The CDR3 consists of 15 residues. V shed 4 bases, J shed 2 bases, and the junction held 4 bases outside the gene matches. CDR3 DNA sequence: TGTGCCATCAGTGCGACTAGCGGGGCCCCCTACGAGCAGTACTTC. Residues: CAISATSGAPYEQYF.

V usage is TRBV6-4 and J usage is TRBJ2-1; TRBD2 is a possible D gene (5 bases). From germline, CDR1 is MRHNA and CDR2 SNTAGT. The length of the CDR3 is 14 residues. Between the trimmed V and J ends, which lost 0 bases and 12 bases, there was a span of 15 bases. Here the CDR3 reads CASSDSEAGQGQFF. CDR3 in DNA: TGTGCCAGCAGTGACTCGGAGGCCGGCCAAGGGCAGTTCTTC.